These 17 T cell receptor beta chains originate from one sample sequenced in a study of T cells in localized non-small cell lung cancer. Clones were sequenced by immunoSEQ multiplex PCR, and TCRdb holds only the in-frame ones, with some missing. Of about 30,000 clones in the sample, approximately 90% are singletons; the top ten hold around a tenth. This specimen consisted of peripheral blood, obtained before any cancer treatment. The receptor source for this set is a woman aged 40 to 75 with stage I lung adenocarcinoma.

The chain recombines TRBV7-9 with TRBJ2-5; D gene unclear. Between the trimmed V and J ends, which lost 4 bases and 2 bases, there was a span of 14 bases. There are 15 residues in the CDR3. The germline V gene has CDR1 SEHNR and CDR2 FQNEAQ (reference sequence). The CDR3 is CASSSTSQYQETQYF. The CDR3 DNA is TGTGCCAGCAGCTCCACCTCCCAATATCAAGAGACCCAGTACTTC.

The chain uses TRBV7-6 and TRBJ2-3; D not resolved. This CDR3 has 13 amino acids. Germline CDR1 is SGHVS and CDR2 is FNYEAQ. V was trimmed by 3 bases and J by 0 bases, leaving 4 bases between them. CDR3 protein: CASSFISTDTQYF. The CDR3 DNA reads as TGTGCCAGCAGCTTTATCAGCACAGATACGCAGTATTTT.

The chain couples TRBV18 to TRBJ2-1; a possible D gene is TRBD2 (6 bases). This CDR3 spans 15 amino acids. The germline V gene encodes CDR1 KGHSH and CDR2 LQKENI. V was cut by 5 bases and J by 0 bases, with 11 bases left in between. The CDR3 DNA sequence: TGTGCCAGCTCAGGTGGGGGGAGCTCCTACAATGAGCAGTTCTTC. Encoded protein: CASSGGGSSYNEQFF.

The chain couples TRBV7-9 to TRBJ1-1; TRBD1 is a possible D gene (5 bases). CDR3 length: 13 residues. V was shortened by 4 bases and J by 4 bases, with 10 bases between the two germline ends. Germline CDR1 SEHNR, CDR2 FQNEAQ (reference sequence). The CDR3 coding sequence is TGTGCCAGCAGCTGGGGACGGGGCACTGAAGCTTTCTTT. Its translation: CASSWGRGTEAFF. Drawing the rest from reference TRBV7-9 and TRBJ1-1, the complete variable domain is DTGVSQNPRHKITKRGQNVTFRCDPISEHNRLYWYRQTLGQGPEFLTYFQNEAQLEKSRLLSDRFSAERPKGSFSTLEIQRTEQGDSAMYLCASSWGRGTEAFFGQGTRLTVV.

V usage is TRBV7-2 and J usage is TRBJ1-4; D is unresolved. Germline CDR1 SGHTA, CDR2 FQGNSA. The CDR3 consists of 15 residues. V was pared by 2 bases and J by 6 bases, with 13 bases between. The CDR3 protein is CASSLRSGGDEKLFF. The CDR3 nucleotides read TGTGCCAGCAGCTTAAGATCCGGCGGAGATGAAAAACTGTTTTTT.

This clone was detected a few times. This chain links TRBV2 with TRBJ2-7; D remains ambiguous. The CDR3 contains 10 residues. The germline V gene has CDR1 SNHLY and CDR2 FYNNEI. The V end lost 0 bases, the J end lost 6 bases, and 0 bases lay between the germline ends. CDR3 sequence: CASSEAEQYF. As DNA, the CDR3 is TGTGCCAGCAGTGAAGCCGAGCAGTACTTC.

The gene calls are TRBV7-9 and TRBJ2-2; TRBD1 might be the D (6 bases). V was shortened by 0 bases and J by 5 bases, with 7 bases between the two germline ends. This CDR3 is built from 14 residues. The germline gives CDR1 SEHNR, CDR2 FQNEAQ (reference sequence). In nucleotides, the CDR3 is TGTGCCAGCAGCTTAGCACAGGGTACCGGGGAGCTGTTTTTT. This codes for CASSLAQGTGELFF.

The gene calls are TRBV7-2 and TRBJ2-2; D may be TRBD1 (6 bases). V lost 4 bases and J lost 5, with 11 bases in between. The CDR3 totals 14 residues. Germline values: CDR1 SGHTA, CDR2 FQGNSA. CDR3 in DNA: TGTGCCAGCAGCTCAAGGGGGATAACCGGGGAGCTGTTTTTT. As protein: CASSSRGITGELFF.

The V and J genes are TRBV5-1 and TRBJ1-1, with D possibly TRBD1 on 6 matching bases. This CDR3 spans 14 amino acids. Trimming left V 4 bases short and J 6 bases short, with 16 bases between. In germline, CDR1 is SGHRS, CDR2 YFSETQ. DNA for the CDR3: TGCGCCAGCAGCCCCGAAACCGGACAGTCTGAAGCTTTCTTT. This translates into CASSPETGQSEAFF.

This sequence joins TRBV7-2 and TRBJ1-2; D gene uncertain. Trimming took 4 bases from V and 8 from J, leaving 14 bases between them. This CDR3 is 13 amino acids long. Germline CDR1 SGHTA, CDR2 FQGNSA. The CDR3 spells CASSSRVGEGYTF. In nucleotides, the CDR3 is TGTGCCAGCAGCTCAAGGGTAGGAGAAGGCTACACCTTC.

The chain links TRBV6-6 to TRBJ1-2; D is perhaps TRBD1 (6 bases). The CDR3 runs to 14 residues. Trimming took 2 bases from V and 4 from J, leaving 11 bases between them. CDR1 MNHNY and CDR2 SVGAGI come from the germline V gene (reference sequence). The CDR3 DNA follows: TGTGCCAGCAGTTACGCGGCAGGGGTCTATGGCTACACCTTC. This codes for CASSYAAGVYGYTF.

J is TRBJ1-4 and V is TRBV6-5; 7 bases match TRBD1. The CDR3 has 15 residues. In germline, CDR1 is MNHEY, CDR2 SVGAGI. V lost 4 bases and J lost 5; bases outside the gene matches: 7. The CDR3 sequence: CASSSTGAENEKLFF. The DNA of the CDR3 is TGTGCCAGCAGTTCAACAGGGGCAGAGAATGAAAAACTGTTTTTT.

A single count supports this clone. The V and J genes are TRBV7-3 and TRBJ2-5, with D perhaps TRBD1 (5 bases). The V gene's germline CDR1 is SGHTA and CDR2 FQGTGA. Between the trimmed V and J ends, which lost 5 bases and 7 bases, there was a span of 17 bases. The CDR3 totals 14 residues. The CDR3 sequence: CASSQGRETGTQYF. The CDR3 DNA sequence: TGTGCCAGCAGCCAAGGACGTGAAACAGGGACCCAGTACTTC.

The genes are TRBV30 and TRBJ1-2; TRBD1 might be the D (5 bases). CDR1 GTSNPN and CDR2 SVGIG come from the germline V gene (reference sequence). This CDR3 has 12 residues. Trimming left V 4 bases short and J 8 bases short, with 14 bases between. CDR3 in DNA: TGTGCCTGGATGATAAGGGGACGGGGCTACACCTTC. Residues: CAWMIRGRGYTF.

The CDR3 sequence: CASSFGGRESYGYTF. In DNA, the CDR3 is TGTGCCAGCAGTTTTGGGGGCAGGGAGTCCTATGGCTACACCTTC. V is TRBV28 and J is TRBJ1-2, with a tentative D call TRBD1 (6 bases). CDR1 MDHEN and CDR2 SYDVKM come from the germline V gene. Between the trimmed V and J ends, which lost 3 bases and 4 bases, there was a span of 15 bases. This CDR3 has 15 amino acids.

This rearrangement joins TRBV19 to TRBJ1-3; no clear D gene. The CDR3 consists of 14 residues. Germline V gene lookup returns CDR1 LNHDA and CDR2 SQIVND (reference sequence). V dropped 5 bases and J dropped 0 bases, with 8 bases sitting between them. CDR3 sequence: CASSPPISGNTIYF. The CDR3 DNA sequence: TGTGCCAGTAGTCCACCGATCTCTGGAAACACCATATATTTT.

J is TRBJ1-2 and V is TRBV7-2; 7 nucleotides line up with TRBD1. The germline gives CDR1 SGHTA, CDR2 FQGNSA. Germline trimming cut 1 base from V and 2 bases from J; bases unmatched to any gene: 1. This CDR3 has 14 residues. The CDR3 region is CASSLGQGNYGYTF. For the CDR3, the DNA is TGTGCCAGCAGCTTAGGACAGGGAAACTATGGCTACACCTTC.